The 7 T cell receptor beta chains below come from one sample, sequenced in a study of cytomegalovirus exposure and HLA in healthy donors. The PCR employed 60 Vbeta primers together with 13 Jbeta primers. Produced via immunoSEQ multiplex PCR; TCRdb's table is partial and in-frame only. The sample includes 90,000 to 150,000 clones, around 77% of them seen just once. Sequencing input: PBMCs. These receptors all stem from a human donor in good health.

This sequence joins TRBV19 and TRBJ2-2, with 7 bases that match TRBD1. There are 13 residues in the CDR3. The trim removed 6 bases at V and 6 bases at J, leaving 4 bases unmatched. Germline V gives CDR1 LNHDA, CDR2 SQIVND (reference sequence). CDR3 bases: TGTGCCAGTAGATTCCAGGGGGCCGGGGAGCTGTTTTTT. Amino acids: CASRFQGAGELFF.

The chain combines TRBV6-5 with TRBJ2-7; a possible D gene is TRBD1 (5 bases). Germline values: CDR1 MNHEY, CDR2 SVGAGI. The CDR3 consists of 14 residues. The V end was cut by 7 bases, the J end by 5 bases, with 18 bases between. CDR3 sequence: CASNPRGNRDEQYF. For the CDR3, the DNA is TGTGCCAGCAACCCAAGGGGAAATCGTGACGAGCAGTACTTC.

This clone was recorded a few times. The chain joins TRBV4-2 to TRBJ1-1, with 12 bases matching TRBD1. Losses at the gene ends were 0 bases for V and 6 bases for J; bases not matched to a gene: 5. Per germline, CDR1 LGHNA and CDR2 YNFKEQ. This CDR3 has 16 amino acids. Here the CDR3 DNA reads TGTGCCAGCAGCCAAGATGGGACAGGGGGCTCTTCTGAAGCTTTCTTT. This translates into CASSQDGTGGSSEAFF.

In the case of this clone: Other DNA sequences in this specimen translate into the identical CDR3. This chain links TRBV25-1 with TRBJ2-2, with 8 bases fitting TRBD1. There are 13 residues in the CDR3. Germline V CDR1 and CDR2: MGHDK, SYGVNS. Losses at the gene ends were 2 bases for V and 8 bases for J; bases not matched to a gene: 1. CDR3 in DNA: TGTGCCAGCAGTGAACAGGGGGCTGGGGAGCTGTTTTTT. Translated: CASSEQGAGELFF. The variable domain in full, with the rest retrieved from reference TRBV25-1 and TRBJ2-2, is EADIYQTPRYLVIGTGKKITLECSQTMGHDKMYWYQQDPGMELHLIHYSYGVNSTEKGDLSSESTVSRIRTEHFPLTLESARPSHTSQYLCASSEQGAGELFFGEGSRLTVL.

The genes are TRBV6-1 and TRBJ1-2; 10 bases map to TRBD1. Germline-derived CDR1 and CDR2 are MNHNS and SASEGT. The CDR3 loop spans 14 amino acids. Losses at the gene ends were 4 bases for V and 7 bases for J; bases not matched to a gene: 6. CDR3 sequence reads: CASSVGTGDRGYTF. Written as DNA, the CDR3 is TGTGCCAGCAGTGTGGGGACAGGGGATCGTGGCTACACCTTC.

In its sample, this clone was seen once. The J gene is TRBJ2-1, the V gene TRBV5-1, with TRBD2 matching 9 bases. V was pared by 3 bases and J by 5 bases, with 6 bases of the junction left unmatched. The CDR3 is made up of 15 amino acids. Looked up from germline, CDR1 is SGHRS and CDR2 is YFSETQ. The CDR3 sequence: CASSYPSGKDNEQFF. CDR3 in DNA: TGCGCCAGCAGCTACCCTAGCGGGAAGGACAATGAGCAGTTCTTC.

This rearrangement joins TRBV20-1 to TRBJ2-7; D is ambiguous. CDR1 and CDR2 from the germline V gene are DFQATT and SNEGSKA (reference sequence). The CDR3 totals 11 residues. The V end lost 3 bases, the J end lost 5 bases, and 8 bases lay between the germline ends. The DNA for the CDR3 is TGCAGTGCTAGTGGCGGCCACGAGCAGTACTTC. As protein: CSASGGHEQYF.